A single TCR beta chain is shown here with its context. HIV-negative, healthy adults without recent acute infections or vaccinations were the donors. The data derive from a study of shared clonotypes between healthy human individuals. With 4 bases clipped from V and 7 bases from J, the junction kept 6 bases outside the gene matches. CDR1 is SEHNR and CDR2 is FQNEAQ in the germline V gene (reference sequence). The CDR3 is 16 amino acids. Deep was the level used in running the assay. Measured with immunoSEQ multiplex PCR; TCRdb has only the in-frame clones, and not every one. The sample has some 1.5 million clones, roughly 96% seen once.

The genes are TRBV7-9 and TRBJ2-1; TRBD2 matches 14 bases. The sequence was obtained from a man aged 25 to 45 in good health. The sample taken for sequencing was naive CD4+ T cells sorted from blood. Subset in this sample: CD45RA+ positively selected. The CDR3 DNA reads as TGTGCCAGCAGCTCCGGGACTAGCGGGAGTGTGAATGAGCAGTTCTTC. This encodes CASSSGTSGSVNEQFF. The full variable domain, in which reference TRBV7-9 and TRBJ2-1 provide the parts outside the CDR3, is DTGVSQNPRHKITKRGQNVTFRCDPISEHNRLYWYRQTLGQGPEFLTYFQNEAQLEKSRLLSDRFSAERPKGSFSTLEIQRTEQGDSAMYLCASSSGTSGSVNEQFFGPGTRLTVL.